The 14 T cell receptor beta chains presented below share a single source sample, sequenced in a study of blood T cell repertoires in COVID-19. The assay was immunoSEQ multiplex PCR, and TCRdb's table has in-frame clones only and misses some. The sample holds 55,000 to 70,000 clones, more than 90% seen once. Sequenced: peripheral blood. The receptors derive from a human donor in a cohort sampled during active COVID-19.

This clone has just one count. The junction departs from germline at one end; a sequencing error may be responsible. CDR3 coding DNA: TGTGCCAGCAGCTCACAACTAGCGGGAGGATTCAAAGACTTC. Translating gives CASSSQLAGGFKDF. The chain employs TRBV11-2 and TRBJ2-7, with 12 nucleotides matching TRBD2. CDR1 and CDR2 (germline): SGHAT, FQNNGV. The CDR3 totals 14 residues. The variable domain in full, with the rest retrieved from reference TRBV11-2 and TRBJ2-7, is EAGVAQSPRYKIIEKRQSVAFWCNPISGHATLYWYQQILGQGPKLLIQFQNNGVVDDSQLPKDRFSAERLKGVDSTLKIQPAKLEDSAVYLCASSSQLAGGFKDFGPGTRLTVT.

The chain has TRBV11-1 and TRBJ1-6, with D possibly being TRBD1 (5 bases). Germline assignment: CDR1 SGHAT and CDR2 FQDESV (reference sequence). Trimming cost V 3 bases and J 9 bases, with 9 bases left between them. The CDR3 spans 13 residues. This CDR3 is CASSLYGGSPLHF. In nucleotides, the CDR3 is TGTGCCAGCAGCTTGTACGGGGGTTCACCCCTCCACTTT.

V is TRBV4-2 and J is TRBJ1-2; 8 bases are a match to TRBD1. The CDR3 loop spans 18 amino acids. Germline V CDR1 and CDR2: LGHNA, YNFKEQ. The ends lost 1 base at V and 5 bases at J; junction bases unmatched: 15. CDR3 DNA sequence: TGTGCCAGCAGCCAAGGGACAGGGTTTGGAGGTGGGTTGTATGGCTACACCTTC. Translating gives CASSQGTGFGGGLYGYTF.

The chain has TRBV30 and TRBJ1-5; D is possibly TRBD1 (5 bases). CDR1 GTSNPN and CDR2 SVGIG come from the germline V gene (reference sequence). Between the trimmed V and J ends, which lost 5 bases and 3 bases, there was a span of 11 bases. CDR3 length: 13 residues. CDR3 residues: CAWAGQNNQPQHF. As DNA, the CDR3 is TGTGCCTGGGCAGGGCAGAACAATCAGCCCCAGCATTTT.

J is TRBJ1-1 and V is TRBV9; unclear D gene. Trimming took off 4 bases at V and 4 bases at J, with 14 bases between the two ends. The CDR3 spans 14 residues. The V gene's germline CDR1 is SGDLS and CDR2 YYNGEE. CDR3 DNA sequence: TGTGCCAGCAGCCCAAGGAACCGAGGCACTGAAGCTTTCTTT. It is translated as CASSPRNRGTEAFF.

The DNA of the CDR3 is TGTGCCAGCAGTTACCCCCCACATTCCGAGCAGTACTTC. It yields the protein CASSYPPHSEQYF. V gene TRBV6-5 combines with J gene TRBJ2-7; D unclear. Per germline, CDR1 MNHEY and CDR2 SVGAGI. The V and J ends lost 2 bases and 6 bases respectively, with 11 bases between them. The CDR3 is made up of 13 amino acids.

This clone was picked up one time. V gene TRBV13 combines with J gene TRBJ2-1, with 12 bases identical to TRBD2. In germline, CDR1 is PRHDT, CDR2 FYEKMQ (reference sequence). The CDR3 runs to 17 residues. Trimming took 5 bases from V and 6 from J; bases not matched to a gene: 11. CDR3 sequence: CASSRLAGDGSGNEQFF. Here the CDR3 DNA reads TGTGCCAGCAGCCGACTAGCGGGAGACGGGTCGGGCAATGAGCAGTTCTTC. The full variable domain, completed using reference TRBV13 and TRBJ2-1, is AAGVIQSPRHLIKEKRETATLKCYPIPRHDTVYWYQQGPGQDPQFLISFYEKMQSDKGSIPDRFSAQQFSDYHSELNMSSLELGDSALYFCASSRLAGDGSGNEQFFGPGTRLTVL.

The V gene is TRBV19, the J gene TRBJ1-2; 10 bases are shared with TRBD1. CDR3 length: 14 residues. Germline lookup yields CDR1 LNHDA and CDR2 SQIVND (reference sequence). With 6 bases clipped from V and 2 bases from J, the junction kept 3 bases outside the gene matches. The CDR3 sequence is CASSPGQGNYGYTF. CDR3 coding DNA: TGTGCCAGTAGCCCGGGACAGGGGAACTATGGCTACACCTTC.

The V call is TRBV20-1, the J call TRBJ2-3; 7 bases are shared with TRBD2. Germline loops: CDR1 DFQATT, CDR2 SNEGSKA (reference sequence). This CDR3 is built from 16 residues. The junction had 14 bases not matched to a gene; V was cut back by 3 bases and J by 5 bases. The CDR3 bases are TGCAGTGCTAGTGATGTCGGGAGGCCGGGGGTAGATACGCAGTATTTT. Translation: CSASDVGRPGVDTQYF.

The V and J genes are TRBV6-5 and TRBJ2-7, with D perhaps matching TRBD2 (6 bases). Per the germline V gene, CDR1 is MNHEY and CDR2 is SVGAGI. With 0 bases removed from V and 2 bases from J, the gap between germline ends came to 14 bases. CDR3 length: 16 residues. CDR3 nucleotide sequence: TGTGCCAGCAGTTACTCGCTGGGAGGTGACCCCTACGAGCAGTACTTC. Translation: CASSYSLGGDPYEQYF.

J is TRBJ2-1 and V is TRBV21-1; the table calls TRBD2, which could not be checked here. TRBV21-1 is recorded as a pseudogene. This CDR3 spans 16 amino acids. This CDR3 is CASSPQAPLAGVEQFF. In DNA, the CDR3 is TGTGCCAGCAGCCCCCAGGCCCCACTAGCGGGAGTTGAGCAGTTCTTC.

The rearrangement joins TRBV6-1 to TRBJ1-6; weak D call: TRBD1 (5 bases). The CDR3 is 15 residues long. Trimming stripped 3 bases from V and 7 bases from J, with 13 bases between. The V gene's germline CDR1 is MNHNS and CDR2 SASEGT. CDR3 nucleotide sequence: TGTGCCAGCAGTGAGCTTGGGGGGACCAATTCACCCCTCCACTTT. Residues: CASSELGGTNSPLHF.

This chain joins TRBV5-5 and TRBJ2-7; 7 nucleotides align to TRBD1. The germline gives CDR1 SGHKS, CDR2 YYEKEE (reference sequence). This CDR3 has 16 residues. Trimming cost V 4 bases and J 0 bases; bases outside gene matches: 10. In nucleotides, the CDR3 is TGTGCCAGCAGCAAGACAGGGCTGTTAGACTCCTACGAGCAGTACTTC. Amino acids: CASSKTGLLDSYEQYF.

CDR3 coding DNA: TGCGCCAGCAGCTTAGGAGCGGGGAGAAACTACGAGCAGTACTTC. Its translation: CASSLGAGRNYEQYF. The rearrangement links TRBV5-1 to TRBJ2-7; 7 nucleotides align to TRBD2. V lost 2 bases to trimming and J lost 3 bases; unmatched junction nucleotides: 8. The CDR3 has 15 amino acids. Germline CDR1 reads SGHRS; CDR2 reads YFSETQ.